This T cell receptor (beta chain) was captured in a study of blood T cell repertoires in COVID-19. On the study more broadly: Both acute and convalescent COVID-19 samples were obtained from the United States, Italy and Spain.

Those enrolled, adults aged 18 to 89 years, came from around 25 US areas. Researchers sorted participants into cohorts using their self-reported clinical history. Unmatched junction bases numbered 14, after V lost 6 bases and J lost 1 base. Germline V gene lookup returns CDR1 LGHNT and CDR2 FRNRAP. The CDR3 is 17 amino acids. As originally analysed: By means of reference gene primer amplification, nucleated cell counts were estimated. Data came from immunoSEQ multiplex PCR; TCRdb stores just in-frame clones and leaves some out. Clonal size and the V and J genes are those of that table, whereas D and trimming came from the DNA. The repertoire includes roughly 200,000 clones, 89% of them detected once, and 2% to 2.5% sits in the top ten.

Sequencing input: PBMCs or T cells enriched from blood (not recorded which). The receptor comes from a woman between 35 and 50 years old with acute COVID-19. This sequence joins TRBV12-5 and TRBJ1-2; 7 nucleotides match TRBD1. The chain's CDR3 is CASGPYKTGRSNYGYTF. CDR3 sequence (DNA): TGTGCTAGTGGCCCTTATAAGACAGGGCGTAGTAACTATGGCTACACCTTC.